The clone carrying this T cell receptor beta chain was observed at least ten times. Amplification targeted TCR beta CDR3 regions from RNA transcripts. The HTBI primer set was used in a first-round RT-PCR of the TCR CDR3. TCRdb itself ran the multiplex PCR reads through MiXCR, one entry per CDR3 protein. The sample contains 380,000 or so distinct CDR3 sequences, 19% of which appear only once. This CDR3 region has 14 residues. The ends were cut back, 7 bases at V and 1 base at J, with 13 bases in the middle. This entry comes from a study of T cells in Graves' hyperthyroidism and ophthalmopathy. Among the patients, aged 18 to 65, hyperthyroidism was newly diagnosed and had lasted under 2 months.

The sequence came from a young woman with Graves' hyperthyroidism. The source material was blood. The chain is built from TRBV12-3 or TRBV12-4 and TRBJ1-1; D ambiguous. The CDR3 sequence: CASIAGMANTEAFF. CDR3 DNA sequence: TGTGCCAGCATTGCAGGTATGGCGAACACTGAAGCTTTCTTT.